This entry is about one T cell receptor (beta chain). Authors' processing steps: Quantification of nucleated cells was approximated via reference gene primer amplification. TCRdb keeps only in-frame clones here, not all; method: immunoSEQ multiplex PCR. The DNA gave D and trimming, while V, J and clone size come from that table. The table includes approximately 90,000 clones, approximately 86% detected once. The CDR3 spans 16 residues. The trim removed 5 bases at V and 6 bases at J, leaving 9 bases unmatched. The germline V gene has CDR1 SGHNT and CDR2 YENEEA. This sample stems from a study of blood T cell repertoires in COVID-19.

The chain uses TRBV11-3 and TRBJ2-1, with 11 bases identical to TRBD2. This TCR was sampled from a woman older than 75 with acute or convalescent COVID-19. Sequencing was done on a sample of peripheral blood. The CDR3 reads CASSPSGTSGSNEQFF. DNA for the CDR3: TGTGCCAGCAGCCCCTCCGGGACTAGCGGATCCAATGAGCAGTTCTTC. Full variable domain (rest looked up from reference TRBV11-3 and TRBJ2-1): EAGVVQSPRYKIIEKKQPVAFWCNPISGHNTLYWYLQNLGQGPELLIRYENEEAVDDSQLPKDRFSAERLKGVDSTLKIQPAELGDSAVYLCASSPSGTSGSNEQFFGPGTRLTVL.